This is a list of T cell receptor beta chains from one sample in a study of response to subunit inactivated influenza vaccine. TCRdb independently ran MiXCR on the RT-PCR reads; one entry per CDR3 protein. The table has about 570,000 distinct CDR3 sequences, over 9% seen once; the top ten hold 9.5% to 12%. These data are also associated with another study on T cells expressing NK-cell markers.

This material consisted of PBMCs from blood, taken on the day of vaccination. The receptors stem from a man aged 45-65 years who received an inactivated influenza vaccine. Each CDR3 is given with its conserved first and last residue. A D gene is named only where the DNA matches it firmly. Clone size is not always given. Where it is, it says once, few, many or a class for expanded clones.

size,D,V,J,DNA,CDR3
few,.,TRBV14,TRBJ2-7,TGTGCCAGCAGCCCCTTTTTCGGGTCCTACGAGCAGTACTTC,CASSPFFGSYEQYF
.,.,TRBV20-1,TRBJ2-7,TGCAGTGCTAGAGATGTGGGTAGGGCCGAGCAGTACTTC,CSARDVGRAEQYF
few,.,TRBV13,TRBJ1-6,TGTGCCAGCAGCACCTCCCCAGAATCCCCCCTCCACTTT,CASSTSPESPLHF
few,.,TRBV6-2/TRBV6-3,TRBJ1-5,TGTGCCAGCAGTTACTCGGGCGGTGGGGATCTTAATCAGCCCCAGCATTTT,CASSYSGGGDLNQPQHF
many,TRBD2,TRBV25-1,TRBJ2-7,TGTGCCAGCACCAGCGGGAGGGGGTCCTACGAGCAGTACTTC,CASTSGRGSYEQYF
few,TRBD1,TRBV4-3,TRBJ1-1,TGCGCCAGCAGCACCCACAGGGGCCGCGGTTTGGGCACTGAAGCTTTCTTT,CASSTHRGRGLGTEAFF
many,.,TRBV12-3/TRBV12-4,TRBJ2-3,TGTGCCAGCAGCAACAGTGGACGAGCAGATACGCAGTATTTT,CASSNSGRADTQYF
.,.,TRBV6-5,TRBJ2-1,TGTGCCAGCAAGTTGAGGAATGAGCAGTTCTTC,CASKLRNEQFF
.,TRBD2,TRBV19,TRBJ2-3,TGTGCCAGTAGTACGACTAGCGGGAGGCTTACCACAGATACGCAGTATTTT,CASSTTSGRLTTDTQYF
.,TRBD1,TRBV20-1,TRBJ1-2,TGCAGTGCTAGGGATCTGGACAGGGGGCCCTATGGCTACACCTTC,CSARDLDRGPYGYTF
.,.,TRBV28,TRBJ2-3,TGTGCCAGCAGCACACAGACAAGGGGCAGGGGCCCCGATACGCAGTATTTT,CASSTQTRGRGPDTQYF
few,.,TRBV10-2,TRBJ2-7,TGCGCCAGCAGTGGAAGTAGTCAGCGGGCTATCTCCTACGAGCAGTACTTC,CASSGSSQRAISYEQYF
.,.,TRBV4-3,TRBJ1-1,TGCGCCAGCAGCCAAGAGTTCATCGGTTGGGGAATGAACACTGAAGCTTTCTTT,CASSQEFIGWGMNTEAFF
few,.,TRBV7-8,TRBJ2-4,TGTGCCAGCAGCTCAATCGGGCACCTCAAAAACATTCAGTACTTC,CASSSIGHLKNIQYF
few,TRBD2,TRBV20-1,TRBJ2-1,TGCAGTGCTAGTATCCCCCTAGCGGGTAATTGGGATGAGCAGTTCTTC,CSASIPLAGNWDEQFF
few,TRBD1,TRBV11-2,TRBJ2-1,TGTGCCAGCAGCGCACAGGGGTTACAAGGTTACAATGAGCAGTTCTTC,CASSAQGLQGYNEQFF
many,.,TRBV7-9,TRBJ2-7,TGTGCCAGCAGGGCAATTAGCGGCAGTGAATACGAGCAGTACTTC,CASRAISGSEYEQYF
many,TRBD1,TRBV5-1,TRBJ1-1,TGCGCCAGCAGCTTGGGGGACAGGGGGTGGACTTTCTTT,CASSLGDRGWTFF
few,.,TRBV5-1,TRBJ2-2,TGCGCCAGCAGCTTGACAGGGATGAACACCGGGGAGCTGTTTTTT,CASSLTGMNTGELFF
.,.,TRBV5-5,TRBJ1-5,TGTGCCAGCAGCCGAGGGGAGGGCGTGGAGCCCCAGCATTTT,CASSRGEGVEPQHF
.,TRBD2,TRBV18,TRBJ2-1,TGTGCCAGCTCAATCATAGCGGGCAATGAGCAGTTCTTC,CASSIIAGNEQFF
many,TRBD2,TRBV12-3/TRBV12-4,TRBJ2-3,TGTGCCAGCAGTTTAGGGGACTATTTTATCACAGATACGCAGTATTTT,CASSLGDYFITDTQYF